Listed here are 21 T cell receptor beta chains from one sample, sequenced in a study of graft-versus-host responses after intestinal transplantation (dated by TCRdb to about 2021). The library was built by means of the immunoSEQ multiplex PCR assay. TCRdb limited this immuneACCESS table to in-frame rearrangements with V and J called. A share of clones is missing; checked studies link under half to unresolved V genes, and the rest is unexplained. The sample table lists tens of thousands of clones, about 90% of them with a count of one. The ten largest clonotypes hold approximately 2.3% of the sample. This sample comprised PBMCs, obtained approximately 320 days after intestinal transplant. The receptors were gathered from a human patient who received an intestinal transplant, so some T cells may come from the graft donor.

CDR3 sequence: CASSVGTGLSAAGNTIYF. CDR3 coding DNA: TGCGCCAGCAGCGTCGGGACAGGCCTATCGGCTGCTGGAAACACCATATATTTT. The chain combines TRBV5-1 with TRBJ1-3; 8 nucleotides align to TRBD1. Germline assignment: CDR1 SGHRS and CDR2 YFSETQ. Unmatched junction bases numbered 14, after V lost 4 bases and J lost 2 bases. This CDR3 spans 18 amino acids.

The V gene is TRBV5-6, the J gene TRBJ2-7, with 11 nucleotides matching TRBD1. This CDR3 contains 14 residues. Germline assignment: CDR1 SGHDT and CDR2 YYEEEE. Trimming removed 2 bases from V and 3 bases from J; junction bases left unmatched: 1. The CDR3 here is CASSLGTGGYEQYF. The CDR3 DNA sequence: TGTGCCAGCAGCTTAGGGACAGGGGGCTACGAGCAGTACTTC.

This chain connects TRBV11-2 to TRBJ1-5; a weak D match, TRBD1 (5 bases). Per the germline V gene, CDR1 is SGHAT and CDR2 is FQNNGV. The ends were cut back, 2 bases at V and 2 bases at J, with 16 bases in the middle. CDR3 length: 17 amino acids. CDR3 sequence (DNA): TGTGCCAGCAGCTTAAAGCAGGGAGGTTCGGGCAATCAGCCCCAGCATTTT. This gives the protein CASSLKQGGSGNQPQHF.

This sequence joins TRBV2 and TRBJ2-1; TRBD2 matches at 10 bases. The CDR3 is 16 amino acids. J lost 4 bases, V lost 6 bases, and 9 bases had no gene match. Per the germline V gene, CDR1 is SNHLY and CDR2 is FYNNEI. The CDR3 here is CASRAPAGGSYNEQFF. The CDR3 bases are TGTGCCAGCAGAGCACCAGCGGGAGGGTCGTACAATGAGCAGTTCTTC.

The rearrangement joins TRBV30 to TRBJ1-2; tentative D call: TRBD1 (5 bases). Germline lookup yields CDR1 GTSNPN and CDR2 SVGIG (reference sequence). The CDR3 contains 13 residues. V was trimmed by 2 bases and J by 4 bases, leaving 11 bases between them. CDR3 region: CAWSWGDSYGYTF. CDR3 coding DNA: TGTGCCTGGAGTTGGGGGGACTCCTATGGCTACACCTTC.

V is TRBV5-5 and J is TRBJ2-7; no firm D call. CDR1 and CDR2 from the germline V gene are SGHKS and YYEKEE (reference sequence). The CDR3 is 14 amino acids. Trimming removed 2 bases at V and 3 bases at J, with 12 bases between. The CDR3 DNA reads TGTGCCAGCAGCTTAGGTGTCGCGATCTACGAGCAGTACTTC. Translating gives CASSLGVAIYEQYF.

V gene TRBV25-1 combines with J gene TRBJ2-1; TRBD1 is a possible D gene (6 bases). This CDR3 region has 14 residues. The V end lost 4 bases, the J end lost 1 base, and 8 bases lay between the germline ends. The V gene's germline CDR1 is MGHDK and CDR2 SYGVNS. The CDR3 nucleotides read TGTGCCAGCAGTGGCAGGGGTTCCTACAATGAGCAGTTCTTC. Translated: CASSGRGSYNEQFF.

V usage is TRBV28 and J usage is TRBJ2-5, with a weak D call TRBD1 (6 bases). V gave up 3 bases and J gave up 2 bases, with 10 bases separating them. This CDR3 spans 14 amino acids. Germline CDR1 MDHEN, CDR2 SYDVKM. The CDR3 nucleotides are TGTGCCAGCAGTTTCACGACAGGACAAGAGACCCAGTACTTC. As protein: CASSFTTGQETQYF.

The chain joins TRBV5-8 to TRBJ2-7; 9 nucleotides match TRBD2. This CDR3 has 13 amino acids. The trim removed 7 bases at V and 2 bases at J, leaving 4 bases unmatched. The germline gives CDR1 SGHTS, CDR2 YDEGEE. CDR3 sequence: CASRVAGAYEQYF. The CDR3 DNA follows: TGTGCCAGCCGAGTAGCGGGGGCCTACGAGCAGTACTTC.

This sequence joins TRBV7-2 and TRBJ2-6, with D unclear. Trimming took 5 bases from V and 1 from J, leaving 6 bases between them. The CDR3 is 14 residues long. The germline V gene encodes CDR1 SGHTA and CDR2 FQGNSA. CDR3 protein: CASSPHSGANVLTF. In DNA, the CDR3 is TGTGCCAGCAGCCCCCATTCTGGGGCCAACGTCCTGACTTTC. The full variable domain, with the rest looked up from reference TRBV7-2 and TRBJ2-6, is GAGVSQSPSNKVTEKGKDVELRCDPISGHTALYWYRQSLGQGLEFLIYFQGNSAPDKSGLPSDRFSAERTGGSVSTLTIQRTQQEDSAVYLCASSPHSGANVLTFGAGSRLTVL.

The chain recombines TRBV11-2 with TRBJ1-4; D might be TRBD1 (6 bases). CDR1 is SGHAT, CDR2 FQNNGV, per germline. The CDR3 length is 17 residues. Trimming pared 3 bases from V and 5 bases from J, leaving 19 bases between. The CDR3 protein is CASSFDVKTGLNEKLFF. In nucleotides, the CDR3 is TGTGCCAGCAGCTTCGACGTTAAGACAGGCTTGAATGAAAAACTGTTTTTT.

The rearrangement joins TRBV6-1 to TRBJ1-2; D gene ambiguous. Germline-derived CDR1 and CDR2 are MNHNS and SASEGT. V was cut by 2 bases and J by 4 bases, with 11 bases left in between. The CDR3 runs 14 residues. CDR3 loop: CASSELGQFYGYTF. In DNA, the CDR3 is TGTGCCAGCAGTGAATTGGGCCAGTTCTATGGCTACACCTTC.

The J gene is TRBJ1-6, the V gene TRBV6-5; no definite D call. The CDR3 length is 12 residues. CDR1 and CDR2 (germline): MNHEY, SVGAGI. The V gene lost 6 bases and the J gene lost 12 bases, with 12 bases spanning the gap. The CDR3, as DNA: TGTGCCAGCAGCTACGCGCAAGGACCCCTCCACTTT. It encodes CASSYAQGPLHF.

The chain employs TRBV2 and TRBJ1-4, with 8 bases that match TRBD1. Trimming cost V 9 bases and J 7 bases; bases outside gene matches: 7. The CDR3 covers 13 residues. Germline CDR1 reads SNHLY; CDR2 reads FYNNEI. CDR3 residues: CASWGRGREKLFF. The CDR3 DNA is TGTGCCAGTTGGGGCAGGGGGCGTGAAAAACTGTTTTTT.

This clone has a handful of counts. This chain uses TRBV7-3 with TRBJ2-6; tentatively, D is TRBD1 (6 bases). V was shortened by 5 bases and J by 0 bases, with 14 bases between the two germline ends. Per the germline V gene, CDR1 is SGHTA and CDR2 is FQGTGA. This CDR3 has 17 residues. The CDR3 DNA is TGTGCCAGCAGCGAACAGGGACCAACCTCTGGGGCCAACGTCCTGACTTTC. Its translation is CASSEQGPTSGANVLTF. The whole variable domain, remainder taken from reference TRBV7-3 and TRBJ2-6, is GAGVSQTPSNKVTEKGKYVELRCDPISGHTALYWYRQSLGQGPEFLIYFQGTGAADDSGLPNDRFFAVRPEGSVSTLKIQRTERGDSAVYLCASSEQGPTSGANVLTFGAGSRLTVL.

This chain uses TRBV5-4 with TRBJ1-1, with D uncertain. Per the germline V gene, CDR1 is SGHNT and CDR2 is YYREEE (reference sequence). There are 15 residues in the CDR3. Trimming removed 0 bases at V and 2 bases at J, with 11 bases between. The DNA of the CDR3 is TGTGCCAGCAGCTTGGGAGGGCTGGGAAACACTGAAGCTTTCTTT. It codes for CASSLGGLGNTEAFF.

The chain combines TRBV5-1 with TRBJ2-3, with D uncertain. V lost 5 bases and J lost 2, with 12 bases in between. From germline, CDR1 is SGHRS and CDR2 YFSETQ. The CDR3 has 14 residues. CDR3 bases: TGCGCCAGCAGGAATGAAGGCCACACAGATACGCAGTATTTT. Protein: CASRNEGHTDTQYF.

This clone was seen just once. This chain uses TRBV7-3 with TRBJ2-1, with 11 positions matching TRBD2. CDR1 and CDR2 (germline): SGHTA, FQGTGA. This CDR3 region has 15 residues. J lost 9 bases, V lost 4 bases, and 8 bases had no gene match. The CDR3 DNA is TGTGCCAGCAGCTCACACCTAGCGGGAGGCCGTGAGCAGTTCTTC. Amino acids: CASSSHLAGGREQFF.

CDR3 sequence (DNA): TGCGCCAGCAGCTTGGGGCGCGGGGGAAGAGTATACGAGCAGTACTTC. It codes for CASSLGRGGRVYEQYF. The chain has TRBV5-1 and TRBJ2-7; 7 bases line up with TRBD2. This CDR3 region has 16 residues. CDR1 is SGHRS and CDR2 is YFSETQ in the germline V gene. V shed 0 bases and J 4 bases; nucleotides not matched to a gene: 10.

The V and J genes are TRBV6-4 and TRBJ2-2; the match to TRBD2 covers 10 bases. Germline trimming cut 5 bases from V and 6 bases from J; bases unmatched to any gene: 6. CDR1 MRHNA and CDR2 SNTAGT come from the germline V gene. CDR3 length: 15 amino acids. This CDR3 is CASSTLAGAAGELFF. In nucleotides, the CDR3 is TGTGCCAGCAGTACTCTAGCGGGAGCCGCCGGGGAGCTGTTTTTT.

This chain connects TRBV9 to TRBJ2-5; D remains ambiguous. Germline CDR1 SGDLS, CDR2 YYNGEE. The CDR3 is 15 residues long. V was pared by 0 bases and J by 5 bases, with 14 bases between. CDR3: CASSVAVGVRETQYF. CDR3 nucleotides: TGTGCCAGCAGCGTAGCTGTTGGGGTTCGGGAGACCCAGTACTTC.